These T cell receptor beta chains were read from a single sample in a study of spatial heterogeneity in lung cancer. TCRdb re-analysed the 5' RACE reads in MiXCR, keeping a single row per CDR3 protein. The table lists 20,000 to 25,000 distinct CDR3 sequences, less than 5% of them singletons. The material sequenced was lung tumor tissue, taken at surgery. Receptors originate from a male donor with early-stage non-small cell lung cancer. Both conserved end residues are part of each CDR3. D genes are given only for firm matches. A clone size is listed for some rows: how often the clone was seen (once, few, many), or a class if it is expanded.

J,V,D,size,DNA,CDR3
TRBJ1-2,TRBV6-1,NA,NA,TGTGCCAGCAGTGAAGCGCTATGGGCAGTTTTAGGCTACACCTTC,CASSEALWAVLGYTF
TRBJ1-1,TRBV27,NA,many,TGTGCCAGCAGTCCTAGACAGAGGAACACTGAAGCTTTCTTT,CASSPRQRNTEAFF
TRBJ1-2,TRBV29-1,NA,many,TGCAGCGTTGCCGGGGCCTCCTATGGCTACACCTTC,CSVAGASYGYTF
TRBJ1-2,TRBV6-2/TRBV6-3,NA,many,TGTGCCAGCAGTTACTGGGGAACAGATGGCTACACCTTC,CASSYWGTDGYTF
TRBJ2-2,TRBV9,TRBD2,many,TGTGCCAGCAGCGTTTGGCTAGCGGGAGCCGGCACCGGGGAGCTGTTTTTT,CASSVWLAGAGTGELFF
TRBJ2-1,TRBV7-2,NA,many,TGTGCCAGCAGCTACGAGTCAGGCAATGAGCAGTTCTTC,CASSYESGNEQFF
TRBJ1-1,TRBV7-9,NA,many,TGTGCCAGCAGCGGATGGAGGCTGAACACTGAAGCTTTCTTT,CASSGWRLNTEAFF
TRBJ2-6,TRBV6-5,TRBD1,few,TGTGCCAGCAGTTACTCGCGTATTTTACAGGGGACCAGCTCTGGGGCCAACGTCCTGACTTTC,CASSYSRILQGTSSGANVLTF
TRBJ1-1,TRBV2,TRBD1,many,TGTGCCAGCAGTCCCCGGGACAGCAACACTGAAGCTTTCTTT,CASSPRDSNTEAFF
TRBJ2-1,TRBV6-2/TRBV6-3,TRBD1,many,TGTGCCGCCAGGGGGAGAGGCCCGAGCTCCTACAATGAGCAGTTCTTC,CAARGRGPSSYNEQFF
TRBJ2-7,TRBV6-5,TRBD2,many,TGTGCCAGCAGTAGCGGGGGGGGGGAGCAGTACTTC,CASSSGGGEQYF
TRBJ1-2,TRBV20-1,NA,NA,TGCAGTGCTAGACGGCGGAAGGGGGAGGATGGCTACACCTTC,CSARRRKGEDGYTF
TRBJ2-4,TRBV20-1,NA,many,TGCAGTGCTAGGCAGAGCGCCCTTATGATTAACTTC,CSARQSALMINF
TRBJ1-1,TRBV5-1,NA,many,TGCGCCAGCAGCTTGGACAGTTCGAACACTGAAGCTTTCTTT,CASSLDSSNTEAFF
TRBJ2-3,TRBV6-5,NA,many,TGTGCCAGCAGTTTTCAGGGGCACCGCACAGATACGCAGTATTTT,CASSFQGHRTDTQYF
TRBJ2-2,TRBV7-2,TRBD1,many,TGTGCCAGCAGCTTAGTCCGGGACAGGGGACGCAACACCGGGGAGCTGTTTTTT,CASSLVRDRGRNTGELFF
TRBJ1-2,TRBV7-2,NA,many,TGTGCCAGCAGCCCTAGCCTGGACAGTTTTCGCTACACCTTC,CASSPSLDSFRYTF
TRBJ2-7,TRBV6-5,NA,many,TGTGCCAGCAGTTACACGGGACACCTCCACTACGAGCAGTACTTC,CASSYTGHLHYEQYF
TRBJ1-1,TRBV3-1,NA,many,TGTGCCAGCAGCCCTCAACACCGAGGGAGCATGAACACTGAAGCTTTCTTT,CASSPQHRGSMNTEAFF
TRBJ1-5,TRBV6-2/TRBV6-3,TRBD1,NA,TGTGCCAGCAGTTACTTCGACAGGGCCCAGCCCCAGCATTTT,CASSYFDRAQPQHF
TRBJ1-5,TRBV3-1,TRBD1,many,TGTGCCAGCAGCCCCTACAGGGGAGGTCAGCCCCAGCATTTT,CASSPYRGGQPQHF
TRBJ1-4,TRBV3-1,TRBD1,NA,TGTGCCAGCAGCCCGCGGAGGGGACAGGGACGAGAAAAACTGTTTTTT,CASSPRRGQGREKLFF
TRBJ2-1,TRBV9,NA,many,TGTGCCAGCAGCGTCCGGGACGAGCCTCTTAATGAGCAGTTCTTC,CASSVRDEPLNEQFF
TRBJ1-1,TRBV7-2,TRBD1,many,TGTGCCAGCAGCTCCAAGGGGCAGGGGGACATGAACACTGAAGCTTTCTTT,CASSSKGQGDMNTEAFF
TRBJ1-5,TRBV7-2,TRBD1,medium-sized,TGTGCCAGCAGCCCGGGACAGGGTTTAGGACAGCCCCAGCATTTT,CASSPGQGLGQPQHF
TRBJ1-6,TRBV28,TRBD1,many,TGTGCCAGCAGTTTAAGTGGGACAGGACTTTATAATTCACCCCTCCACTTT,CASSLSGTGLYNSPLHF
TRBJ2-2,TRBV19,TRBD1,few,TGTGCCAGTAGTTGGGCAGGGGGCACCGGGGAGCTGTTTTTT,CASSWAGGTGELFF
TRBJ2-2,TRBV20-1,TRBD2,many,TGCAGTGCTAGAGGCAGAGCGGGAGCAGTTGGCACCGGGGAGCTGTTTTTT,CSARGRAGAVGTGELFF
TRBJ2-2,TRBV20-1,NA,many,TGCAGTGCTTTAAACCCGGGACACCGGACCGGGGAGCTGTTTTTT,CSALNPGHRTGELFF
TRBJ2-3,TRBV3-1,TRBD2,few,TGTGCCAGCAGACAACTAATAAGCGGGGGGTCGGATACGCAGTATTTT,CASRQLISGGSDTQYF
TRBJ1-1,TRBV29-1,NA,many,TGCAGCGTTGTCCGGAACACTGAAGCTTTCTTT,CSVVRNTEAFF
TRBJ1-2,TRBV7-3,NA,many,TGTGCCAGCAGCCAAGGAAGTAACTATGGCTACACCTTC,CASSQGSNYGYTF
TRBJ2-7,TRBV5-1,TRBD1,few,TGCGCCAGCAGCTTCTTCGGGACAGGGGTGAACGAGCAGTACTTC,CASSFFGTGVNEQYF
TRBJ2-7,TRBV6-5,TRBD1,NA,TGTGCCAGCAGTTACGGGGGACAGGACTACGAGCAGTACTTC,CASSYGGQDYEQYF
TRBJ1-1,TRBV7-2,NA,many,TGTGCCAGCAGCTTATGGGGGAACACTGAAGCTTTCTTT,CASSLWGNTEAFF
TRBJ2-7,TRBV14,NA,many,TGTGCCAGCAGCCAACGGCTTTACGAGCAGTACTTC,CASSQRLYEQYF
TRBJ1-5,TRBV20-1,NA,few,TGCAGTGCTAGAGCGGAACTGTGGCATAACAATCAGCCCCAGCATTTT,CSARAELWHNNQPQHF
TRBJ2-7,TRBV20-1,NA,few,TGCAGCCGAATGCGACAGGGCGCGGGAGTAGCCCACGAGCAGTACTTC,CSRMRQGAGVAHEQYF
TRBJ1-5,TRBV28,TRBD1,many,TGTGCCAGCAGTTTCCGGGACAGACTTTATCAGCCCCAGCATTTT,CASSFRDRLYQPQHF
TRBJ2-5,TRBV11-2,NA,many,TGTGCCAGCAGCTTGGGAAGTCAGGCTGGTCGTGAGACCCAGTACTTC,CASSLGSQAGRETQYF
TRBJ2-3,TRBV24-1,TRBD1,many,TGTGCCACCAGTGTGACAGGGAAAGAGACAGATACGCAGTATTTT,CATSVTGKETDTQYF
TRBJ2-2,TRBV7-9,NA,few,TGTGCCAGCAGCTTATACGGGGAGCTGTTTTTT,CASSLYGELFF
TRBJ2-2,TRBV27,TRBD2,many,TGTGCCAGCAGTTCGGGACTACAAGGCACCGGGGAGCTGTTTTTT,CASSSGLQGTGELFF
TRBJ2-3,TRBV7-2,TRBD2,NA,TGTGCCAGCAGGCCCCCGGGACTAGGTACAGATACGCAGTATTTT,CASRPPGLGTDTQYF
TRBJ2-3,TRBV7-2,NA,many,TGTGCCAGCAGCACTCGGACACGTATTTCAGATACGCAGTATTTT,CASSTRTRISDTQYF
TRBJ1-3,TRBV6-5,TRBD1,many,TGTGCCAGCAGGCCGGACAGGATTGGAAACACCATATATTTT,CASRPDRIGNTIYF
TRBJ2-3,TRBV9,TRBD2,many,TGTGCCAGCAGCGCCTCATCCAACTCGGGACTAAGTCTGGATACGCAGTATTTT,CASSASSNSGLSLDTQYF
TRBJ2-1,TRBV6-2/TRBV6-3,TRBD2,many,TGTGCCAGCACCTCACTGTTGGGGTTTCTAGCGGGAACTCACAATGAGCAGTTCTTC,CASTSLLGFLAGTHNEQFF
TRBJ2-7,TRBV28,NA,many,TGTGCCAGCAGTTTATTCGGCAAGTACGAGCAGTACTTC,CASSLFGKYEQYF
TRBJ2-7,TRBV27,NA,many,TGTGCCAGCAGTTTTATATCGGGGCGGACGGCCGAGCAGTACTTC,CASSFISGRTAEQYF
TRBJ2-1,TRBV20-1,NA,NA,TGCAGTGCTAAGGCCCCCTACTCGATAACCTCCTACAATGAGCAGTTCTTC,CSAKAPYSITSYNEQFF
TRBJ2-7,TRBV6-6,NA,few,TGTGCCAGCAGTTTGGACGGAGATGGAGAGCAGTACTTC,CASSLDGDGEQYF
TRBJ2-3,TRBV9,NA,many,TGTGCCAGCAGCGTAGCCGTCTATACAGATACGCAGTATTTT,CASSVAVYTDTQYF
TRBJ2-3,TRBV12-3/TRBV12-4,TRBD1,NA,TGTGCCAGCAGCGGACAGGTTGATACGCAGTATTTT,CASSGQVDTQYF
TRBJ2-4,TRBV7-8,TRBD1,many,TGTGCCAGCAGCCAACAGGGGGCGGCCAAAAACATTCAGTACTTC,CASSQQGAAKNIQYF
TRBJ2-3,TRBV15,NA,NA,TGTGCCACCAGCAGAGCTTATAAGAGTAATACGCAGTATTTT,CATSRAYKSNTQYF
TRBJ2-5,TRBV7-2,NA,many,TGTGCCAGCAGCCCAGGGCGTGGCGGCCAAGAGACCCAGTACTTC,CASSPGRGGQETQYF
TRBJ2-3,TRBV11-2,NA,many,TGTGCCAGCAGCTCCCAAACCACCTCCGCCCTGTATTTT,CASSSQTTSALYF
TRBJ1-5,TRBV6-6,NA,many,TGTGCCAGCAGTTCAGGGGGCAATCAGCCCCAGCATTTT,CASSSGGNQPQHF